The source of this TCR beta chain is a study of blood T cells in healthy people across ages. Study-level results: No conclusive comparison of naive versus antigen-experienced cells was possible with unsorted PBMCs.

The germline V gene has CDR1 KGHSH and CDR2 LQKENI. The CDR3 runs to 13 residues. Trimming left V 6 bases short and J 2 bases short, with 10 bases between. A second PCR, run for about 7 to 11 cycles, used a sample-barcoded 5' primer plus a J-beta primer mix. From the 5' RACE reads, TCRdb called clonotypes with MiXCR, one entry per CDR3 protein. The repertoire has over 1,500,000 distinct CDR3 sequences, 39% of them found once; the top ten carry about 23%. Worth noting for this clonotype: The antigen is undetermined.

Caucasian individuals from Russia who were healthy and aged about 6 to 95 acted as donors. Each of the donors had approximately 10 milliliters of peripheral blood drawn into EDTA-treated Vacutainer tubes. The sequencing input was blood. The TCR sequence derives from a human donor in good health. The J gene is TRBJ1-1, the V gene TRBV18; D is possibly TRBD1 (5 bases). The CDR3 nucleotides read TGTGCCAGCTCGGGGACGTCCAACACTGAAGCTTTCTTT. Residues: CASSGTSNTEAFF.